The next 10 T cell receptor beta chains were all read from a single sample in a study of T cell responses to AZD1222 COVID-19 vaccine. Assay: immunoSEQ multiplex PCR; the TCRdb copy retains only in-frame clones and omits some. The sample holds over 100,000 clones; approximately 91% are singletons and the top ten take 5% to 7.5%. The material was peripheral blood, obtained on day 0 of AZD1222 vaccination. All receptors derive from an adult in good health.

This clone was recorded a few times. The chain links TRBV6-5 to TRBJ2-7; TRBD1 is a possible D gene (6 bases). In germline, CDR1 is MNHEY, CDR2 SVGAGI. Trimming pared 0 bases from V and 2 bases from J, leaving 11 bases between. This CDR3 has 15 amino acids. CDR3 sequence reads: CASSYSTGATYEQYF. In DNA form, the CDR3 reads TGTGCCAGCAGTTACTCGACAGGAGCCACCTACGAGCAGTACTTC.

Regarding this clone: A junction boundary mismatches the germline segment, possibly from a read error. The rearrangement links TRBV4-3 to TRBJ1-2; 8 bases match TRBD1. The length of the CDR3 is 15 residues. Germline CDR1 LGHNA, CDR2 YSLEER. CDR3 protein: CASSQENREWDRLSF. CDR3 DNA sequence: TGCGCCAGCAGCCAAGAAAATCGGGAGTGGGACAGGCTCTCCTTC.

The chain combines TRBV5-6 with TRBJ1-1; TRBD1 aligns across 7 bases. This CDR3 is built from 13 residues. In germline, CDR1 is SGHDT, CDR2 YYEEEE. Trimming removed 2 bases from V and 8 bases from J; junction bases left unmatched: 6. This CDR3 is CASSFQDRTEAFF. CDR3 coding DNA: TGTGCCAGCAGCTTCCAGGACAGGACGGAAGCTTTCTTT.

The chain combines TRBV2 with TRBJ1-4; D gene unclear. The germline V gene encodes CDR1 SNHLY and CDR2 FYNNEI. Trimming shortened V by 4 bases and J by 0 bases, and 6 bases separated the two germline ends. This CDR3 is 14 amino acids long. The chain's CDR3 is CASSVQTTNEKLFF. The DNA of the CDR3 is TGTGCCAGCAGTGTTCAAACAACTAATGAAAAACTGTTTTTT.

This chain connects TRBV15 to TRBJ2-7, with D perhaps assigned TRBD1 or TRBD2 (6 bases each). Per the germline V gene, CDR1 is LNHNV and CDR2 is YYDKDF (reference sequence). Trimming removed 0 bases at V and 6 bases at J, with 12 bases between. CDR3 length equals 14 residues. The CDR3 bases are TGTGCCACCAGCAGAGAGGTCGGAGGGGGCGAGCAGTACTTC. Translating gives CATSREVGGGEQYF.

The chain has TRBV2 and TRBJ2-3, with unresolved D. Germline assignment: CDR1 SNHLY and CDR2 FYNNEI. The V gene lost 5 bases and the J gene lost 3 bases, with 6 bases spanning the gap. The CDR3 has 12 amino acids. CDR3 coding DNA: TGTGCCAGCAGTAGGTCGACAGATACGCAGTATTTT. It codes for CASSRSTDTQYF.

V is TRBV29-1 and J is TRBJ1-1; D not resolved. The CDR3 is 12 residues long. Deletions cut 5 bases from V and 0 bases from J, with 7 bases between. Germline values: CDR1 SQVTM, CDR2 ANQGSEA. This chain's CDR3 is CSVQRVNTEAFF. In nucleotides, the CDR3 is TGCAGCGTTCAAAGGGTGAACACTGAAGCTTTCTTT.

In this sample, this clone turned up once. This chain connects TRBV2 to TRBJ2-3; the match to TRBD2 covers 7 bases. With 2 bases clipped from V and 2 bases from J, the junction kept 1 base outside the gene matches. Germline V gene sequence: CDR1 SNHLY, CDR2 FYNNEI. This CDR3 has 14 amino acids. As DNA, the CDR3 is TGTGCCAGCAGTGAACTAGCGGTCACAGATACGCAGTATTTT. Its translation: CASSELAVTDTQYF.

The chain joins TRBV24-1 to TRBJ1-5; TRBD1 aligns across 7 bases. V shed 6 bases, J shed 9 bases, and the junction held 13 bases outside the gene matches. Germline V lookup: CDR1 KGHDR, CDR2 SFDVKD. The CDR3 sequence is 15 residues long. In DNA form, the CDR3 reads TGTGCCACCAGTACGCCGGGACAGTCTTCGGTGCCCCAGCATTTT. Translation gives CATSTPGQSSVPQHF.

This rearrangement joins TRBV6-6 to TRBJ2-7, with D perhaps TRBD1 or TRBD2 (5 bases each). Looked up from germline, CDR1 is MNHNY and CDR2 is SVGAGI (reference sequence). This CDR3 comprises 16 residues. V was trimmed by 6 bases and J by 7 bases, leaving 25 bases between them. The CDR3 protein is CASSPSGQGTTGEQYF. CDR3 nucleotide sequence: TGTGCCAGCAGCCCCTCAGGGCAGGGCACAACGGGGGAGCAGTACTTC.